This T cell receptor beta chain was recovered during a study of CD8 T cells in ankylosing spondylitis. Study observations and caveats: In reactive arthritis synovial fluid and blood, some motif variants had been reported before. A TCR beta motif made of about 8 highly homologous variants seemed typical of ankylosing spondylitis blood.

With 0 bases removed from V and 0 bases from J, the gap between germline ends came to 6 bases. The germline V gene encodes CDR1 SEHNR and CDR2 FQNEAQ (reference sequence). The CDR3 consists of 15 residues. A word on this clonotype: The antigen remains undetermined.

MiXCR, run by TCRdb on the 5' RACE reads, gives a single entry per CDR3 protein. The sample lists a few hundred thousand distinct CDR3 sequences, 6.5% to 10% occurring once. This receptor was obtained from a male donor with ankylosing spondylitis. Sequencing input: blood, either unsorted or a sorted T cell fraction (not recorded which). The rearrangement uses TRBV7-9 and TRBJ2-1; no clear D. The CDR3 DNA follows: TGTGCCAGCAGCTTAGCGGAGCCCTCCTACAATGAGCAGTTCTTC. This gives the protein CASSLAEPSYNEQFF.